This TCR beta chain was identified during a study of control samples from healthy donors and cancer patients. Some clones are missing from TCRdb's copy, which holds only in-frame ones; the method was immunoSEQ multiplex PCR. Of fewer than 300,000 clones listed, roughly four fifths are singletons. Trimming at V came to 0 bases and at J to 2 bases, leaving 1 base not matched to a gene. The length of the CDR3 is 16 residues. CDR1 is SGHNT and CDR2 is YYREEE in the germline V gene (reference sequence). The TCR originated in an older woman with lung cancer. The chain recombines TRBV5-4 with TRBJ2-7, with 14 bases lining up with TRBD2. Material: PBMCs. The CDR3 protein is CASSLAGLAGAYEQYF. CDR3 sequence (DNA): TGTGCCAGCAGCTTGGCGGGACTAGCGGGGGCCTACGAGCAGTACTTC.